This T cell receptor (beta chain) was observed in a study of cytomegalovirus exposure and HLA in healthy donors. Study-wide results and caveats: Subsequent analysis revealed that first-cohort TCR clusters tended to co-occur in the 100 to 150 validation repertoires.

In regard to this clone: Its antigen remains unidentified.

The J segment lost 0 bases and the V segment lost 3 bases, leaving 2 bases of the junction unmatched. Germline assignment: CDR1 SGHTA and CDR2 FQGNSA. The CDR3 runs to 15 residues. The repertoire was sequenced with immunoSEQ multiplex PCR; TCRdb's copy has only in-frame clones and lacks some. The repertoire holds 55,000 to 70,000 clones, with just under 95% as singletons. This chain joins TRBV7-2 and TRBJ2-1, with TRBD2 identical over 7 bases. Sequencing input: PBMCs. This receptor was identified in a man aged 18 to 29 in good health and CMV-seronegative. CDR3 DNA sequence: TGTGCCAGCAGCTTGGGACTACTCTCCTACAATGAGCAGTTCTTC. It codes for CASSLGLLSYNEQFF.